Listed here are 28 T cell receptor beta chains from one sample, sequenced in a study of blood T cell repertoires in COVID-19. Generated by immunoSEQ multiplex PCR, the TCRdb table keeps only in-frame clones and is missing some. The profile shows 250,000 to 350,000 clones, approximately 86% of them singletons. The sample was peripheral blood. The receptors stem from a woman in her 30s who had recovered from COVID-19.

This chain joins TRBV15 and TRBJ1-4; D not resolved. The germline gives CDR1 LNHNV, CDR2 YYDKDF (reference sequence). The CDR3 is 12 residues long. V gave up 4 bases and J gave up 6 bases, with 6 bases separating them. The CDR3 bases are TGTGCCACCAGCACGGGAGATGAAAAACTGTTTTTT. Protein: CATSTGDEKLFF.

This rearrangement joins TRBV7-9 to TRBJ2-5; 8 bases align to TRBD1. The CDR3 spans 15 residues. V was clipped by 5 bases and J by 3 bases; unmatched bases: 8. In germline, CDR1 is SEHNR, CDR2 FQNEAQ (reference sequence). The CDR3 loop reads CASSPSGTGKETQYF. As DNA, the CDR3 is TGTGCCAGCAGCCCCTCCGGGACAGGCAAAGAGACCCAGTACTTC.

This sequence joins TRBV6-5 and TRBJ2-5; 10 bases align to TRBD2. CDR1 is MNHEY, CDR2 SVGAGI, per germline. The CDR3 loop spans 14 amino acids. The ends lost 8 bases at V and 5 bases at J; junction bases unmatched: 8. CDR3 DNA: TGTGCCAGCGAAGTCAGCGGGGGGGCCGAGACCCAGTACTTC. Translation gives CASEVSGGAETQYF.

The genes are TRBV5-1 and TRBJ2-7, with D maybe TRBD1 (6 bases). Per germline, CDR1 SGHRS and CDR2 YFSETQ. The V and J ends lost 6 bases and 3 bases respectively, with 13 bases between them. This CDR3 contains 13 residues. The CDR3 coding sequence is TGCGCCAGCAACCCTGGGGGCCTCTACGAGCAGTACTTC. This gives the protein CASNPGGLYEQYF.

This chain connects TRBV27 to TRBJ2-5, with D possibly being TRBD1 (5 bases). Germline CDR1 MNHEY, CDR2 SMNVEV (reference sequence). The CDR3 is 13 amino acids. Deletions cut 4 bases from V and 4 bases from J, with 10 bases between. The CDR3: CASSSRRGETQYF. CDR3 sequence (DNA): TGTGCCAGCAGTTCTCGAAGGGGAGAGACCCAGTACTTC.

The chain recombines TRBV18 with TRBJ1-5; a weak D match, TRBD1 (6 bases). CDR1 is KGHSH, CDR2 LQKENI, per germline. The CDR3 is 15 amino acids. V was pared by 5 bases and J by 1 base, with 12 bases between. This CDR3 reads CASSEQGGSNQPQHF. CDR3 nucleotides: TGTGCCAGCTCAGAACAGGGTGGAAGCAATCAGCCCCAGCATTTT.

This rearrangement joins TRBV7-3 to TRBJ2-7, with TRBD2 matching over 9 bases. CDR1 SGHTA and CDR2 FQGTGA come from the germline V gene. The V and J ends lost 5 bases and 4 bases, in that order; junction bases with no gene match: 9. This CDR3 is built from 15 residues. CDR3 nucleotide sequence: TGTGCCAGCAGCCCCGCAGCGGGAGGATTTTACGAGCAGTACTTC. This sequence encodes CASSPAAGGFYEQYF.

The J gene is TRBJ1-3, the V gene TRBV10-1, with D unresolved. With 10 bases removed from V and 2 bases from J, the gap between germline ends came to 15 bases. The CDR3 consists of 14 residues. Germline CDR1 is WNHNN and CDR2 is SYGVQD (reference sequence). CDR3 nucleotides: TGCGCCATCCTAGCGGGGAGAACTGGAAACACCATATATTTT. Amino acid sequence: CAILAGRTGNTIYF.

The chain employs TRBV7-9 and TRBJ2-2; D is possibly TRBD1 (6 bases). Germline values: CDR1 SEHNR, CDR2 FQNEAQ (reference sequence). Trimming shortened V by 3 bases and J by 5 bases, and 16 bases separated the two germline ends. The CDR3 contains 16 residues. CDR3 protein: CASSFLGRGRTGELFF. CDR3 nucleotides: TGTGCCAGCAGCTTTCTCGGCAGGGGCCGGACCGGGGAGCTGTTTTTT. The full variable domain, rest sourced from reference TRBV7-9 and TRBJ2-2, is DTGVSQNPRHKITKRGQNVTFRCDPISEHNRLYWYRQTLGQGPEFLTYFQNEAQLEKSRLLSDRFSAERPKGSFSTLEIQRTEQGDSAMYLCASSFLGRGRTGELFFGEGSRLTVL.

This clone was seen many times. This chain uses TRBV15 with TRBJ1-5, with a tentative D call TRBD1 (5 bases). Germline V gene lookup returns CDR1 LNHNV and CDR2 YYDKDF (reference sequence). Trimming stripped 8 bases from V and 0 bases from J, with 14 bases between. The CDR3 has 15 amino acids. The CDR3 coding sequence is TGTGCCACCGGCGCAGGGTTAAGTAGCAATCAGCCCCAGCATTTT. Amino acid sequence: CATGAGLSSNQPQHF.

Notes on this clone: Other DNA sequences from this sample encode an identical CDR3 as well. The chain is built from TRBV7-2 and TRBJ2-1; 7 nucleotides align to TRBD2. The CDR3 covers 15 residues. Germline V gene lookup returns CDR1 SGHTA and CDR2 FQGNSA. J lost 1 base, V lost 1 base, and 1 base had no gene match. As DNA, the CDR3 is TGTGCCAGCAGCTTAGGCGGGGGATCCTACAATGAGCAGTTCTTC. Protein sequence: CASSLGGGSYNEQFF.

This clone was recorded only once. The rearrangement uses TRBV25-1 and TRBJ2-7; 11 bases map to TRBD2. V shed 6 bases, J shed 6 bases, and the junction held 7 bases outside the gene matches. Per the germline V gene, CDR1 is MGHDK and CDR2 is SYGVNS. CDR3 size: 14 residues. This CDR3 is CASSNSGGAFEQYF. The CDR3 nucleotides read TGTGCCAGCAGCAATAGCGGGGGGGCCTTCGAGCAGTACTTC.

This chain joins TRBV28 and TRBJ2-7; D is possibly TRBD1 (5 bases). V gave up 7 bases and J gave up 1 base, with 11 bases separating them. Germline loops: CDR1 MDHEN, CDR2 SYDVKM. The CDR3 runs to 13 residues. Here the CDR3 reads CASISRQSYEQYF. For the CDR3, the DNA is TGTGCCAGCATCAGTCGACAGTCCTACGAGCAGTACTTC.

The rearrangement joins TRBV5-1 to TRBJ2-3, with D possibly matching TRBD2 (5 bases). The CDR3 is 15 amino acids. Germline lookup yields CDR1 SGHRS and CDR2 YFSETQ. With 1 base removed from V and 0 bases from J, the gap between germline ends came to 9 bases. In DNA, the CDR3 is TGCGCCAGCAGCTTGTATTCGGGGAGCACAGATACGCAGTATTTT. The encoded protein is CASSLYSGSTDTQYF.

This chain joins TRBV7-8 and TRBJ1-2; 10 bases are shared with TRBD1. J gave up 4 bases and V 3 bases, and 5 bases lay outside the gene matches. The CDR3 contains 15 residues. CDR1 and CDR2 (germline): SGHVS, FQNEAQ. DNA for the CDR3: TGTGCCAGCAGCTTTCCCGGACAGGGGGGCTATGGCTACACCTTC. It is translated as CASSFPGQGGYGYTF.

The J gene is TRBJ2-3, the V gene TRBV7-9, with 10 bases identical to TRBD1. There are 17 residues in the CDR3. Germline V lookup: CDR1 SEHNR, CDR2 FQNEAQ (reference sequence). J gave up 3 bases and V 5 bases, and 11 bases lay outside the gene matches. The CDR3: CASSAQPGQGTTDTQYF. The DNA of the CDR3 is TGTGCCAGCAGCGCCCAACCGGGACAGGGGACGACAGATACGCAGTATTTT. The full variable domain, in which reference TRBV7-9 and TRBJ2-3 provide the parts outside the CDR3, is DTGVSQNPRHKITKRGQNVTFRCDPISEHNRLYWYRQTLGQGPEFLTYFQNEAQLEKSRLLSDRFSAERPKGSFSTLEIQRTEQGDSAMYLCASSAQPGQGTTDTQYFGPGTRLTVL.

The chain is built from TRBV5-1 and TRBJ2-5; 11 bases are a match to TRBD2. J lost 6 bases, V lost 4 bases, and 11 bases had no gene match. CDR1 and CDR2 (germline): SGHRS, YFSETQ. CDR3 length: 16 residues. CDR3 DNA: TGCGCCAGCAGCCGTGAGGTAGCGGGGGGGCTAAAGACCCAGTACTTC. Its protein product is CASSREVAGGLKTQYF.

V is TRBV6-4 and J is TRBJ2-1, with 9 bases fitting TRBD2. V gave up 6 bases and J gave up 9 bases; unmatched junction bases: 6. Per the germline V gene, CDR1 is MRHNA and CDR2 is SNTAGT. This CDR3 comprises 13 residues. The CDR3 coding sequence is TGTGCCAGCAGCCGGGTTAGCGGGGGTGAGCAGTTCTTC. Encoded protein: CASSRVSGGEQFF.

The V and J genes are TRBV27 and TRBJ2-1; D gene uncertain. CDR1 and CDR2 from the germline V gene are MNHEY and SMNVEV (reference sequence). This CDR3 is 14 amino acids long. V shed 5 bases and J shed 0 bases, with 8 bases lying between them. The CDR3 region is CASSTRISYNEQFF. Written as DNA, the CDR3 is TGTGCCAGCAGTACCAGAATCTCCTACAATGAGCAGTTCTTC.

The rearrangement joins TRBV4-2 to TRBJ2-7, with TRBD2 matching 10 bases. This CDR3 spans 13 amino acids. After removal of 4 bases from V and 7 bases from J, the junction contained 4 bases not matched to a gene. The germline V gene has CDR1 LGHNA and CDR2 YNFKEQ. CDR3 DNA sequence: TGTGCCAGCAGCCCGACTAGCGGGTGGGAGCAGTACTTC. Protein product: CASSPTSGWEQYF.

The J gene is TRBJ1-2, the V gene TRBV5-4; tentatively, D is TRBD1 (5 bases). In germline, CDR1 is SGHNT, CDR2 YYREEE (reference sequence). The CDR3 contains 15 residues. With 5 bases removed from V and 1 base from J, the gap between germline ends came to 15 bases. CDR3 loop: CASRSDSRVNYGYTF. The CDR3 DNA follows: TGTGCCAGCAGGTCTGACAGCCGAGTTAACTATGGCTACACCTTC.

V is TRBV10-1 and J is TRBJ1-1; 8 bases align to TRBD1. The CDR3 has 13 residues. Trimming took 6 bases from V and 6 from J; bases not matched to a gene: 6. The germline V gene has CDR1 WNHNN and CDR2 SYGVQD (reference sequence). As DNA, the CDR3 is TGCGCCAGCAGCGAGAGGGGACAGGCTGAAGCTTTCTTT. It is translated as CASSERGQAEAFF.

In this sample, this clone turned up once. The chain couples TRBV11-2 to TRBJ2-7; 7 bases are shared with TRBD1. The trim removed 7 bases at V and 4 bases at J, leaving 10 bases unmatched. From germline, CDR1 is SGHAT and CDR2 FQNNGV. This CDR3 comprises 14 residues. The CDR3 DNA reads TGTGCCAGCACCCGACCGGGACAGAGATACGAGCAGTACTTC. Its protein is CASTRPGQRYEQYF. Complete variable domain (other parts from reference TRBV11-2 and TRBJ2-7): EAGVAQSPRYKIIEKRQSVAFWCNPISGHATLYWYQQILGQGPKLLIQFQNNGVVDDSQLPKDRFSAERLKGVDSTLKIQPAKLEDSAVYLCASTRPGQRYEQYFGPGTRLTVT.

V is TRBV19 and J is TRBJ1-1; no clear D. CDR1 and CDR2 (germline): LNHDA, SQIVND (reference sequence). V was trimmed by 4 bases and J by 3 bases, leaving 6 bases between them. The CDR3 runs 12 residues. This chain's CDR3 is CASSTVYTEAFF. Written as DNA, the CDR3 is TGTGCCAGTAGTACCGTGTACACTGAAGCTTTCTTT.

The chain recombines TRBV5-1 with TRBJ1-1; TRBD1 is a possible D gene (6 bases). The CDR3 spans 13 residues. From germline, CDR1 is SGHRS and CDR2 YFSETQ. Trimming removed 7 bases at V and 2 bases at J, with 12 bases between. This chain's CDR3 is CASGQGRNTEAFF. The DNA for the CDR3 is TGCGCCAGCGGGCAGGGGCGTAACACTGAAGCTTTCTTT.

This chain links TRBV11-2 with TRBJ2-7, with D possibly being TRBD1 (5 bases). This CDR3 has 13 amino acids. V was trimmed by 0 bases and J by 7 bases, leaving 10 bases between them. Germline loops: CDR1 SGHAT, CDR2 FQNNGV. Here the CDR3 reads CASSLDQGEEQYF. CDR3 nucleotides: TGTGCCAGCAGCTTAGATCAAGGGGAAGAGCAGTACTTC.

This chain connects TRBV7-2 to TRBJ1-5, with 9 bases aligning to TRBD1. This CDR3 is 15 amino acids long. Per the germline V gene, CDR1 is SGHTA and CDR2 is FQGNSA. Unmatched junction bases numbered 8, after V lost 7 bases and J lost 4 bases. This chain's CDR3 is CASTPTGGRNQPQHF. CDR3 in DNA: TGTGCCAGCACCCCCACAGGGGGCCGGAATCAGCCCCAGCATTTT.

V is TRBV3-1 (or the pseudogene TRBV3-2) and J is TRBJ1-1, with TRBD1 identical over 12 bases. The V segment lost 3 bases and the J segment 3 bases; nucleotides outside the gene matches: 2. Germline values: CDR1 LGHDT, CDR2 YNNKEL (reference sequence). The CDR3 length is 15 residues. The DNA for the CDR3 is TGTGCCAGCAGCCAGGGGACAGGGGGCTACACTGAAGCTTTCTTT. It translates to CASSQGTGGYTEAFF.